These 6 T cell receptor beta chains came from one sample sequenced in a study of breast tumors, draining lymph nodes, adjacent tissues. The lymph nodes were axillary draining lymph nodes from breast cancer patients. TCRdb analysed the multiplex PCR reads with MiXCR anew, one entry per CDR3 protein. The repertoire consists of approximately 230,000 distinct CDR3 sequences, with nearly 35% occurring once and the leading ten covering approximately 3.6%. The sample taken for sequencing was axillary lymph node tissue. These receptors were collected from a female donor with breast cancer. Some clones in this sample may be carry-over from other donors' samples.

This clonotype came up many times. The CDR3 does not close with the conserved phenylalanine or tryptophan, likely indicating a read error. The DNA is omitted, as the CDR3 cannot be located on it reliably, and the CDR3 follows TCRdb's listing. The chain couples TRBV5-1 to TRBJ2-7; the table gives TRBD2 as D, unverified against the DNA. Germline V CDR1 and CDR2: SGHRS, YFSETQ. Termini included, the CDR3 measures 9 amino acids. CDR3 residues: CASSWGWRG.

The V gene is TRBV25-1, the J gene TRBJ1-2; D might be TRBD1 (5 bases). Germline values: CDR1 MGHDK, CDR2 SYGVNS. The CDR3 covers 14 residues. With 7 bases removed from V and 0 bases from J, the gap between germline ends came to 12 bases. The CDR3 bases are TGTGCCAGCACCGAAGACAGCGCTAACTATGGCTACACCTTC. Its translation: CASTEDSANYGYTF.

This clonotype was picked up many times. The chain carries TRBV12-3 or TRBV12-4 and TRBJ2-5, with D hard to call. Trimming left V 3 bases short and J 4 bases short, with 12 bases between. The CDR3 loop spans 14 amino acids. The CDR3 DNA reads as TGTGCCAGCAGTTTCCGGGCCCCCGGAGAGACCCAGTACTTC. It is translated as CASSFRAPGETQYF.

CDR3 amino acids: CATTNEKLFF. The DNA of the CDR3 is TGTGCCACAACTAATGAAAAACTGTTTTTT. This chain joins TRBV24-1 and TRBJ1-4; D uncertain. Germline CDR1 is KGHDR and CDR2 is SFDVKD. The V and J ends lost 10 bases and 1 base respectively, with 0 bases between them. The CDR3 length is 10 residues.

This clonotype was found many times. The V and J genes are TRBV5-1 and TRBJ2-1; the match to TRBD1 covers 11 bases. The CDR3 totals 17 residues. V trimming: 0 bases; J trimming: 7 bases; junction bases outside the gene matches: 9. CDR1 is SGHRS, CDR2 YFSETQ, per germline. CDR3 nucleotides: TGCGCCAGCAGCTTGGCAGTAAGGGACAGGGGGTTAAATGAGCAGTTCTTC. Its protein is CASSLAVRDRGLNEQFF.

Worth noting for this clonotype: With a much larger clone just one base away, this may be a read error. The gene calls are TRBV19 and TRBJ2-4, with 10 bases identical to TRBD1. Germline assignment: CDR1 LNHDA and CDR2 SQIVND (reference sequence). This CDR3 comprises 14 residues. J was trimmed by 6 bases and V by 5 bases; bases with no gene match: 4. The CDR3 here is CASSLRTGGNIQYF. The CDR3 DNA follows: TGTGCCAGTAGTCTTCGGACAGGGGGAAACATTCAGTACTTC.